The 29 T cell receptor beta chains below come from one sample, sequenced in a study of T cell responses to AZD1222 COVID-19 vaccine. Here immunoSEQ multiplex PCR was the method, and the copy in TCRdb shows in-frame clones only, minus some. In the table there are some 91,000 clones, just over 90% of which are singletons. Sequences were derived from peripheral blood, sampled on day 0 of AZD1222 vaccination. All receptors come from an adult in good health.

The CDR3 DNA reads as TGCAGCGTGCGGGACATCGGGAACTATGGCTACACCTTC. This translates into CSVRDIGNYGYTF. The V call is TRBV29-1, the J call TRBJ1-2; a possible D gene is TRBD1 (6 bases). V was pared by 6 bases and J by 2 bases, with 13 bases between. Looked up from germline, CDR1 is SQVTM and CDR2 is ANQGSEA. The CDR3 is made up of 13 amino acids. Filled out from reference TRBV29-1 and TRBJ1-2, the complete variable domain reads SAVISQKPSRDICQRGTSLTIQCQVDSQVTMMFWYRQQPGQSLTLIATANQGSEATYESGFVIDKFPISRPNLTFSTLTVSNMSPEDSSIYLCSVRDIGNYGYTFGSGTRLTVV.

The chain recombines TRBV5-6 with TRBJ1-1; TRBD1 aligns across 7 bases. J gave up 3 bases and V 1 base, and 3 bases lay outside the gene matches. This CDR3 has 14 residues. The germline CDR1 and CDR2 sequences are SGHDT and YYEEEE. CDR3 loop: CASSLKGAYTEAFF. The CDR3 DNA sequence: TGTGCCAGCAGCTTGAAGGGGGCCTACACTGAAGCTTTCTTT. Supplemented by reference TRBV5-6 and TRBJ1-1, the full variable domain reads DAGVTQSPTHLIKTRGQQVTLRCSPKSGHDTVSWYQQALGQGPQFIFQYYEEEERQRGNFPDRFSGHQFPNYSSELNVNALLLGDSALYLCASSLKGAYTEAFFGQGTRLTVV.

The rearrangement uses TRBV7-6 and TRBJ1-1; 7 nucleotides agree with TRBD1. This CDR3 is built from 13 residues. The germline gives CDR1 SGHVS, CDR2 FNYEAQ. The junction had 5 bases not matched to a gene; V was cut back by 6 bases and J by 4 bases. CDR3 sequence reads: CASSKQGSTEAFF. As DNA, the CDR3 is TGTGCCAGCAGTAAACAGGGGAGCACTGAAGCTTTCTTT.

J is TRBJ2-3 and V is TRBV27; D is possibly TRBD1 or TRBD2 (5 bases each). The germline gives CDR1 MNHEY, CDR2 SMNVEV (reference sequence). This CDR3 is 14 amino acids long. Trimming shortened V by 6 bases and J by 0 bases, and 10 bases separated the two germline ends. The CDR3 DNA is TGTGCCAGCAGCTCGGGACCTAGCACAGATACGCAGTATTTT. Translated: CASSSGPSTDTQYF.

This chain links TRBV12-3 or TRBV12-4 with TRBJ1-1, with D maybe TRBD1 (6 bases). V lost 10 bases and J lost 5, with 14 bases in between. The CDR3 spans 12 residues. The CDR3: CAISRGNTEAFF. CDR3 in DNA: TGTGCCATCTCCAGGGGTAATACTGAAGCTTTCTTT.

The V and J genes are TRBV19 and TRBJ2-3, with a possible D match to TRBD1 (5 bases). There are 15 residues in the CDR3. CDR1 and CDR2 from the germline V gene are LNHDA and SQIVND (reference sequence). The V end was cut by 7 bases, the J end by 2 bases, with 16 bases between. Written as DNA, the CDR3 is TGTGCCAGTACCATGACGGACATGCTCACAGATACGCAGTATTTT. As protein: CASTMTDMLTDTQYF.

This clone was seen more than once but under ten times. This rearrangement joins TRBV19 to TRBJ1-5, with TRBD1 as a possible D gene (6 bases). Trimming pared 7 bases from V and 10 bases from J, leaving 20 bases between. CDR1 is LNHDA, CDR2 SQIVND, per germline (reference sequence). This CDR3 comprises 14 residues. The CDR3 nucleotides are TGTGCCAGTACCATGGGGGGCCAGGGAATACCCCAGCATTTT. Encoded protein: CASTMGGQGIPQHF.

The V call is TRBV19, the J call TRBJ1-6; D unclear. From germline, CDR1 is LNHDA and CDR2 SQIVND (reference sequence). V lost 6 bases and J 8 bases, leaving 8 bases between the germline ends. The CDR3 spans 12 residues. The CDR3 coding sequence is TGTGCCAGTAGCCTGATAGATTCACCCCTCCACTTT. Its protein is CASSLIDSPLHF. Complete variable domain (other parts from reference TRBV19 and TRBJ1-6): DGGITQSPKYLFRKEGQNVTLSCEQNLNHDAMYWYRQDPGQGLRLIYYSQIVNDFQKGDIAEGYSVSREKKESFPLTVTSAQKNPTAFYLCASSLIDSPLHFGNGTRLTVT.

The V and J genes are TRBV20-1 and TRBJ1-3; no reliable D call. The CDR3 length is 16 residues. V was cut by 6 bases and J by 2 bases, with 20 bases left in between. Germline V gives CDR1 DFQATT, CDR2 SNEGSKA (reference sequence). The CDR3 DNA is TGCAGTGCGAGTTCGATCGCCAGGAGCCCTGGAAACACCATATATTTT. Translating it yields CSASSIARSPGNTIYF.

The rearrangement joins TRBV5-8 to TRBJ2-6; D may correspond to TRBD1 or TRBD2 (5 bases each). CDR1 is SGHTS, CDR2 YDEGEE, per germline. The CDR3 contains 18 residues. Trimming took 0 bases from V and 3 from J, leaving 16 bases between them. The CDR3 DNA follows: TGTGCCAGCAGCTTGGTTCTTGGGGGTTCGTTTGGGGCCAACGTCCTGACTTTC. Residues: CASSLVLGGSFGANVLTF.

CDR3 amino acids: CASSPLDRGSEKLFF. In nucleotides, the CDR3 is TGTGCCAGCAGCCCATTAGACAGGGGATCTGAAAAACTGTTTTTT. The chain carries TRBV27 and TRBJ1-4; TRBD1 aligns across 8 bases. The CDR3 length is 15 residues. Germline CDR1 is MNHEY and CDR2 is SMNVEV (reference sequence). V lost 6 bases to trimming and J lost 7 bases; unmatched junction nucleotides: 10.

The chain recombines TRBV19 with TRBJ1-1, with D hard to call. Trimming removed 7 bases from V and 1 base from J, with 16 bases in between. This CDR3 spans 15 amino acids. Germline CDR1 is LNHDA and CDR2 is SQIVND (reference sequence). DNA of the CDR3: TGTGCCAGTATTCCCGGACGTGTTGGGAACACTGAAGCTTTCTTT. Translation: CASIPGRVGNTEAFF.

The chain uses TRBV7-3 and TRBJ2-3; D possibly corresponds to TRBD1 (6 bases). The CDR3 is 15 amino acids. The germline V gene encodes CDR1 SGHTA and CDR2 FQGTGA. Trimming removed 5 bases at V and 3 bases at J, with 15 bases between. The CDR3 spells CASSEGQFNTDTQYF. CDR3 DNA: TGTGCCAGCAGCGAAGGACAGTTTAATACAGATACGCAGTATTTT. The complete variable domain, with remaining parts taken from reference TRBV7-3 and TRBJ2-3, reads GAGVSQTPSNKVTEKGKYVELRCDPISGHTALYWYRQSLGQGPEFLIYFQGTGAADDSGLPNDRFFAVRPEGSVSTLKIQRTERGDSAVYLCASSEGQFNTDTQYFGPGTRLTVL.

The chain links TRBV4-1 to TRBJ2-4; D call uncertain. This CDR3 comprises 13 residues. Germline CDR1 and CDR2: MGHRA and YSYEKL. The germline V and J ends were trimmed by 4 bases and 8 bases, with 12 bases remaining between them. CDR3 coding DNA: TGCGCCAGCAGCCCGACTCCCCCGGACATTCAGTACTTC. Amino acids: CASSPTPPDIQYF.

This chain links TRBV7-2 with TRBJ2-3; 10 bases are a match to TRBD2. Trimming removed 1 base from V and 7 bases from J; junction bases left unmatched: 5. Per germline, CDR1 SGHTA and CDR2 FQGNSA. This CDR3 has 15 residues. DNA of the CDR3: TGTGCCAGCAGCTTAGGGACTAGCGGTGGGAATACGCAGTATTTT. It specifies CASSLGTSGGNTQYF.

V is TRBV4-2 and J is TRBJ1-4; TRBD1 matches at 7 bases. The CDR3 contains 16 residues. V lost 4 bases to trimming and J lost 2 bases; unmatched junction nucleotides: 7. Germline lookup yields CDR1 LGHNA and CDR2 YNFKEQ. In nucleotides, the CDR3 is TGTGCCAGCAGCCGACAGGGCTCCCTGACTAATGAAAAACTGTTTTTT. It is translated as CASSRQGSLTNEKLFF.

The genes are TRBV28 and TRBJ1-1; D gene ambiguous. The length of the CDR3 is 12 residues. CDR1 and CDR2 from the germline V gene are MDHEN and SYDVKM. Trimming shortened V by 10 bases and J by 7 bases, and 16 bases separated the two germline ends. The CDR3 DNA reads as TGTGCCACCAAAGAGACGGGATATGAAGCTTTCTTT. Translation gives CATKETGYEAFF.

This chain joins TRBV5-1 and TRBJ2-5; possibly TRBD1 for D (5 bases). Trimming cost V 3 bases and J 2 bases, with 11 bases left between them. From germline, CDR1 is SGHRS and CDR2 YFSETQ. This CDR3 is 14 amino acids long. CDR3 in amino acids: CASSSWGDQETQYF. DNA of the CDR3: TGCGCCAGCAGCTCGTGGGGCGATCAAGAGACCCAGTACTTC. The whole variable domain, remainder taken from reference TRBV5-1 and TRBJ2-5, is KAGVTQTPRYLIKTRGQQVTLSCSPISGHRSVSWYQQTPGQGLQFLFEYFSETQRNKGNFPGRFSGRQFSNSRSEMNVSTLELGDSALYLCASSSWGDQETQYFGPGTRLLVL.

This clone was observed a single time. The CDR3 protein is CASSAYRDSPQETQYF. CDR3 nucleotide sequence: TGCGCCAGCAGCGCCTACCGGGACAGCCCTCAAGAGACCCAGTACTTC. The rearrangement links TRBV5-1 to TRBJ2-5; 7 bases align to TRBD1. This CDR3 has 16 amino acids. The V and J ends lost 4 bases and 2 bases, in that order; junction bases with no gene match: 11. Germline loops: CDR1 SGHRS, CDR2 YFSETQ.

J is TRBJ1-1 and V is TRBV7-9; D call uncertain. Germline V CDR1 and CDR2: SEHNR, FQNEAQ (reference sequence). Trimming removed 3 bases at V and 2 bases at J, with 16 bases between. This CDR3 contains 16 residues. The DNA of the CDR3 is TGTGCCAGCAGCTTTCGCAACGAAAAGAAAAACACTGAAGCTTTCTTT. As protein: CASSFRNEKKNTEAFF.

This chain links TRBV6-1 with TRBJ2-7, with D possibly being TRBD1 (6 bases). Trimming shortened V by 2 bases and J by 5 bases, and 19 bases separated the two germline ends. The CDR3 is made up of 16 amino acids. The germline gives CDR1 MNHNS, CDR2 SASEGT. The CDR3 nucleotides read TGTGCCAGCAGTGAACTCACAGGGTTGCCTCCCAACGAGCAGTACTTC. Its translation: CASSELTGLPPNEQYF.

This clone was detected only once. The rearrangement joins TRBV10-3 to TRBJ1-1; D unclear. The CDR3 is 16 amino acids. CDR1 is ENHRY and CDR2 is SYGVKD in the germline V gene. The V end lost 2 bases, the J end lost 1 base, and 14 bases lay between the germline ends. CDR3 loop: CAISETPGGQNTEAFF. The DNA of the CDR3 is TGTGCCATCAGTGAGACCCCGGGAGGTCAGAACACTGAAGCTTTCTTT.

This clone was observed a handful of times. V gene TRBV4-1 combines with J gene TRBJ1-5; 7 nucleotides align to TRBD1. The V segment lost 0 bases and the J segment 10 bases; nucleotides outside the gene matches: 12. The germline V gene has CDR1 MGHRA and CDR2 YSYEKL. This CDR3 region has 16 residues. DNA for the CDR3: TGCGCCAGCAGCCAAGAAGGCGCAGGGGGAATGGATCCCCAGCATTTT. Protein sequence: CASSQEGAGGMDPQHF.

The chain uses TRBV11-3 and TRBJ1-1; no clear D. The CDR3 loop spans 13 amino acids. Trimming cost V 4 bases and J 1 base, with 7 bases left between them. Per germline, CDR1 SGHNT and CDR2 YENEEA. The CDR3 DNA is TGTGCCAGCAGCTCGAGCGCGAACACTGAAGCTTTCTTT. As protein: CASSSSANTEAFF.

The chain joins TRBV19 to TRBJ1-5; 10 bases are a match to TRBD1. V lost 3 bases, J lost 6 bases, and 8 bases stayed unmatched. The CDR3 extends over 16 amino acids. Germline assignment: CDR1 LNHDA and CDR2 SQIVND (reference sequence). CDR3 nucleotide sequence: TGTGCCAGTAGTATCTCCGGGACAGGGGCGCCTCAGCCCCAGCATTTT. It is translated as CASSISGTGAPQPQHF.

V is TRBV3-1 (or the pseudogene TRBV3-2) and J is TRBJ2-7; D is possibly TRBD1 (5 bases). Deletions cut 2 bases from V and 6 bases from J, with 11 bases between. CDR1 and CDR2 from the germline V gene are LGHDT and YNNKEL (reference sequence). CDR3 length equals 13 residues. The DNA of the CDR3 is TGTGCCAGCAGCCAATCGAGACAGTCCGAGCAGTACTTC. Its protein is CASSQSRQSEQYF.

This CDR3 reads CATSDSWGETQYF. The CDR3 nucleotides read TGTGCCACCAGTGATTCTTGGGGAGAGACCCAGTACTTC. The chain joins TRBV24-1 to TRBJ2-5; no reliable D call. The germline V and J ends were trimmed by 2 bases and 4 bases, with 7 bases remaining between them. Germline CDR1 reads KGHDR; CDR2 reads SFDVKD. The CDR3 has 13 residues.

This sequence joins TRBV9 and TRBJ2-3, with a weak D call TRBD1 (6 bases). The CDR3 is 14 residues long. V lost 4 bases and J lost 1, with 10 bases in between. Germline-derived CDR1 and CDR2 are SGDLS and YYNGEE. CDR3 region: CASSPGQRTDTQYF. CDR3 DNA sequence: TGTGCCAGCAGCCCCGGACAGCGCACAGATACGCAGTATTTT. Using reference TRBV9 and TRBJ2-3 for the parts outside the CDR3, the full variable domain is DSGVTQTPKHLITATGQRVTLRCSPRSGDLSVYWYQQSLDQGLQFLIQYYNGEERAKGNILERFSAQQFPDLHSELNLSSLELGDSALYFCASSPGQRTDTQYFGPGTRLTVL.

For the CDR3, the DNA is TGTGCCAGCAGCCAAGGACCCATGAGGGGGGTAAGCACAGATACGCAGTATTTT. This sequence encodes CASSQGPMRGVSTDTQYF. V is TRBV4-2 and J is TRBJ2-3, with D possibly being TRBD1 or TRBD2 (6 bases each). There are 18 residues in the CDR3. Germline V gives CDR1 LGHNA, CDR2 YNFKEQ. Between the trimmed V and J ends, which lost 1 base and 0 bases, there was a span of 17 bases.